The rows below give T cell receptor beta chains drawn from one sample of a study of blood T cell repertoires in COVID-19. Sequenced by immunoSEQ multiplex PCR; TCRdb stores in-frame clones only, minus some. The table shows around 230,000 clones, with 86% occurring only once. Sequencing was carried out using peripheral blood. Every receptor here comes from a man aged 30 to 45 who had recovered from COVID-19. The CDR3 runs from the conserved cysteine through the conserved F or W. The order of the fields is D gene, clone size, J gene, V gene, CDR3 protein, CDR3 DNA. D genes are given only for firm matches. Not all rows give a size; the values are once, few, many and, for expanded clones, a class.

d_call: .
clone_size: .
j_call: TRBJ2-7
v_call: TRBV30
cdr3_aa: CAGLSGYEQYF
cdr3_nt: TGTGCCGGGCTGAGCGGCTACGAGCAGTACTTC

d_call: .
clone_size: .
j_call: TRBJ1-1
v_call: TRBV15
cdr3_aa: CATSRGTAAFF
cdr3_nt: TGTGCCACCAGCAGAGGGACAGCGGCTTTCTTT

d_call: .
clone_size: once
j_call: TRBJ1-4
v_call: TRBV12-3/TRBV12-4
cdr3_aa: CASSPFGSEKLFF
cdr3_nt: TGTGCCAGCAGCCCGTTCGGGAGTGAAAAACTGTTTTTT

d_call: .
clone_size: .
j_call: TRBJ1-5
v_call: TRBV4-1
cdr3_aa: CASSQDDRSGVRPQHF
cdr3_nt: TGCGCCAGCAGCCAAGATGACAGGTCAGGAGTGAGACCCCAGCATTTT

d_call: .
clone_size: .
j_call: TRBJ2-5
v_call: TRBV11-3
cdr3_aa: CASSLDMGAPDQYF
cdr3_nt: TGTGCCAGCAGCTTAGATATGGGAGCCCCCGACCAGTACTTC

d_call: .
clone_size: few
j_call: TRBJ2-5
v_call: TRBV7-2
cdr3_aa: CASSFRGVETQYF
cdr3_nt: TGTGCCAGCAGCTTCCGCGGGGTAGAGACCCAGTACTTC

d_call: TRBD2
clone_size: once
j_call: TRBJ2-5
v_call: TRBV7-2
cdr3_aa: CASSLVSTSGDQETQYF
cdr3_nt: TGTGCCAGCAGCTTAGTATCGACTAGCGGGGACCAAGAGACCCAGTACTTC

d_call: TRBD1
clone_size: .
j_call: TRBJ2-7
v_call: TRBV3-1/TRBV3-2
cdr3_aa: CASSTHHLGGQGQLRSSYEQYF
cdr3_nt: TGTGCCAGCAGCACTCACCATTTGGGGGGACAGGGTCAACTCCGGAGCTCCTACGAGCAGTACTTC

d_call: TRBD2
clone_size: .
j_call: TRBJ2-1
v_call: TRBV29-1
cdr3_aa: CSVVLPLGTSGVWQFF
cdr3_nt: TGCAGCGTTGTCCTACCCCTAGGGACTAGCGGGGTATGGCAGTTCTTC

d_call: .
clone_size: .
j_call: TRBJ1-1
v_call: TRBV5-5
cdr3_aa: CASSLQVGSDTEAFF
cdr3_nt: TGTGCCAGCAGCCTACAGGTCGGGTCCGATACTGAAGCTTTCTTT

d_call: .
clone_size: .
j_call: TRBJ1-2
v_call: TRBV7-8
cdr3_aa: CASSLGQVYGYTF
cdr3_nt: TGTGCCAGCAGCTTAGGACAGGTCTATGGCTACACCTTC

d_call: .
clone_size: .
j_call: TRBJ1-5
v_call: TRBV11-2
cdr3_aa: CASSLEWGRDHQHF
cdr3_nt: TGTGCCAGCAGCTTAGAATGGGGGCGCGATCACCAGCATTTT

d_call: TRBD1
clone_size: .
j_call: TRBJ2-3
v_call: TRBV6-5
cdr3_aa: CASSRGQGTDTQYF
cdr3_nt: TGTGCCAGCAGTCGCGGACAGGGAACAGATACGCAGTATTTT

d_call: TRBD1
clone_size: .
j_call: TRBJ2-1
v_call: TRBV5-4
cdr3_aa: CASSWDLTGASYNEQFF
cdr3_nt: TGTGCCAGCAGCTGGGACTTGACAGGGGCCTCCTACAATGAGCAGTTCTTC

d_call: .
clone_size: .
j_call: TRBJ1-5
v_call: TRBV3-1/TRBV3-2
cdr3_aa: CASSQDFAGLLSNQPQHF
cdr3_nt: TGTGCCAGCAGCCAAGATTTCGCGGGTCTCCTTAGCAATCAGCCCCAGCATTTT

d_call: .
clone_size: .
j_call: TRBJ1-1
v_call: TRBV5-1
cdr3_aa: CASGQMGTEAFF
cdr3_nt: TGCGCCAGCGGGCAGATGGGCACTGAAGCTTTCTTT

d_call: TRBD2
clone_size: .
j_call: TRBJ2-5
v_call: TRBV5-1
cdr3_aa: CASSTRLAVQETQYF
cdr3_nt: TGCGCCAGCAGCACTCGACTAGCGGTCCAAGAGACCCAGTACTTC